This entry lists 29 T cell receptor beta chains sequenced from one sample in a study of circulating tumor DNA in untreated peripheral T-cell lymphoma. Profiled with immunoSEQ multiplex PCR; TCRdb holds only in-frame clones, not every one. This sample carries 8,000 to 9,000 clones, around four fifths of them seen once, and the ten largest clones take approximately 2.2%. The sequencing sample was made of tumor tissue. These receptor sequences come from a human donor with peripheral T-cell lymphoma.

The chain combines TRBV18 with TRBJ1-5; D gene unclear. The ends were cut back, 0 bases at V and 7 bases at J, with 7 bases in the middle. Germline CDR1 and CDR2: KGHSH and LQKENI. The CDR3 length is 13 residues. CDR3 in amino acids: CASSPPDNQPQHF. In DNA, the CDR3 is TGTGCCAGCTCACCACCTGACAACCAGCCCCAGCATTTT.

The chain is built from TRBV6-8 and TRBJ1-5; D ambiguous. Trimming shortened V by 5 bases and J by 4 bases, and 9 bases separated the two germline ends. Germline-derived CDR1 and CDR2 are MNHGY and SAAAGT. CDR3 size: 13 residues. CDR3: CASSVAGNQPQHF. The DNA of the CDR3 is TGTGCCAGCAGTGTAGCGGGGAATCAGCCCCAGCATTTT.

The rearrangement uses TRBV30 and TRBJ1-1; a possible D gene is TRBD1 (6 bases). V lost 3 bases to trimming and J lost 3 bases, with 14 bases between them. The CDR3 loop spans 14 amino acids. CDR1 is GTSNPN, CDR2 SVGIG, per germline (reference sequence). The CDR3, as DNA: TGTGCCTGGAGAGGGGGGGCAGGGTACACTGAAGCTTTCTTT. The encoded protein is CAWRGGAGYTEAFF.

CDR3: CSVVRTGPPYEQYF. In DNA, the CDR3 is TGCAGCGTTGTTCGGACAGGGCCTCCCTACGAGCAGTACTTC. The chain employs TRBV29-1 and TRBJ2-7; the match to TRBD1 covers 8 bases. There are 14 residues in the CDR3. CDR1 is SQVTM, CDR2 ANQGSEA, per germline. V was pared by 4 bases and J by 2 bases, with 7 bases of the junction left unmatched.

Only a few counts were recorded for this clone. Here the CDR3 DNA reads TGTGCCAGCGACAGCCCAGGGACCGAGCAGTACTTC. Encoded protein: CASDSPGTEQYF. The rearrangement uses TRBV6-8 and TRBJ2-7; tentatively, D is TRBD1 or TRBD2 (5 bases each). CDR1 and CDR2 (germline): MNHGY, SAAAGT. Trimming cost V 8 bases and J 6 bases, with 14 bases left between them. This CDR3 spans 12 amino acids.

This clone has a handful of counts. The chain recombines TRBV29-1 with TRBJ1-4, with 8 bases fitting TRBD1. Trimming cost V 6 bases and J 6 bases; bases outside gene matches: 6. The CDR3 is made up of 13 amino acids. Germline lookup yields CDR1 SQVTM and CDR2 ANQGSEA. The CDR3 is CSVRQGWDEKLFF. CDR3 DNA: TGCAGCGTCAGACAGGGGTGGGATGAAAAACTGTTTTTT.

This clone appeared a few times. This rearrangement joins TRBV11-3 to TRBJ1-6, with TRBD1 identical over 7 bases. Trimming at V came to 3 bases and at J to 8 bases, leaving 10 bases not matched to a gene. The CDR3 totals 16 residues. Germline CDR1 reads SGHNT; CDR2 reads YENEEA. CDR3 region: CASSFVPPGQHSPLHF. The CDR3 DNA is TGTGCCAGCAGCTTTGTCCCCCCGGGACAGCATTCACCCCTCCACTTT.

The V and J genes are TRBV6-8 and TRBJ1-1, with D hard to call. Trimming pared 8 bases from V and 5 bases from J, leaving 12 bases between. The germline V gene encodes CDR1 MNHGY and CDR2 SAAAGT. This CDR3 comprises 12 residues. The CDR3 protein is CASVGRETEAFF. The DNA of the CDR3 is TGTGCCAGCGTAGGGAGGGAGACTGAAGCTTTCTTT.

The V call is TRBV30, the J call TRBJ2-1; D is unclear. The CDR3 is 14 residues long. In germline, CDR1 is GTSNPN, CDR2 SVGIG (reference sequence). The V gene lost 5 bases and the J gene lost 0 bases, with 11 bases spanning the gap. CDR3 sequence reads: CAWGARSSYNEQFF. CDR3 in DNA: TGTGCCTGGGGAGCGAGGAGCTCCTACAATGAGCAGTTCTTC.

V gene TRBV2 combines with J gene TRBJ2-7, with D maybe TRBD1 (5 bases). Trimming took 4 bases from V and 9 from J, leaving 16 bases between them. The CDR3 spans 13 residues. Germline V lookup: CDR1 SNHLY, CDR2 FYNNEI. CDR3 nucleotides: TGTGCCAGCAGTGTATTTCAGGGTCCCGGGCAGTACTTC. Residues: CASSVFQGPGQYF.

The chain carries TRBV15 and TRBJ2-7, with 11 positions matching TRBD2. CDR1 and CDR2 (germline): LNHNV, YYDKDF (reference sequence). The length of the CDR3 is 15 residues. The ends lost 3 bases at V and 2 bases at J; junction bases unmatched: 3. This chain's CDR3 is CATSRGTSGAYEQYF. As DNA, the CDR3 is TGTGCCACCAGCAGGGGGACTAGCGGAGCCTACGAGCAGTACTTC.

V and J are TRBV19 and TRBJ2-7, with D possibly being TRBD1 (5 bases). Germline CDR1 is LNHDA and CDR2 is SQIVND (reference sequence). CDR3 length: 13 amino acids. V was trimmed by 9 bases and J by 3 bases, leaving 15 bases between them. This CDR3 is CASARVADYEQYF. Written as DNA, the CDR3 is TGTGCCAGCGCCAGGGTGGCGGACTACGAGCAGTACTTC.

Remarks on this clone: The junction departs from germline at one end; a sequencing error may be responsible. The chain links TRBV6-8 to TRBJ1-1; 8 bases are shared with TRBD1. The germline V gene has CDR1 MNHGY and CDR2 SAAAGT. The CDR3 contains 14 residues. The CDR3 DNA reads as TGTACCAGCAGTTACTCGGTACAGGGGGCTGAAGCTTTCTTT. This translates into CTSSYSVQGAEAFF.

In DNA form, the CDR3 reads TGCGCCAGCAGTGCGGGGGGGCGGGAGACCCAGTACTTC. Translating gives CASSAGGRETQYF. The chain has TRBV10-2 and TRBJ2-5; 8 bases match TRBD2. The germline gives CDR1 WSHSY, CDR2 SAAADI. The V gene end was trimmed by 4 bases and the J gene end by 5 bases; junction bases not matched to a gene: 3. The CDR3 runs 13 residues.

The rearrangement uses TRBV29-1 and TRBJ1-2; the D is unclear. The CDR3 has 13 amino acids. Germline CDR1 SQVTM, CDR2 ANQGSEA. Trimming took off 2 bases at V and 5 bases at J, with 12 bases between the two ends. The CDR3 DNA is TGCAGCGTTGAACTGAGGCAGTTTTATGGCTACACCTTC. This encodes CSVELRQFYGYTF.

The chain has TRBV6-8 and TRBJ1-5; TRBD1 aligns across 9 bases. CDR3 length: 14 residues. V lost 7 bases to trimming and J lost 6 bases; unmatched junction nucleotides: 7. Germline CDR1 is MNHGY and CDR2 is SAAAGT. The CDR3 reads CASMTTGGGQPQHF. CDR3 nucleotide sequence: TGTGCCAGCATGACGACAGGGGGGGGTCAGCCCCAGCATTTT.

The chain uses TRBV18 and TRBJ1-2; D possibly corresponds to TRBD1 (6 bases). The CDR3 loop spans 15 amino acids. Trimming left V 2 bases short and J 8 bases short, with 18 bases between. Germline V CDR1 and CDR2: KGHSH, LQKENI. The CDR3 nucleotides are TGTGCCAGCTCACCAGTAAGCCGGGGGGCGTTCGGCTACACCTTC. This translates into CASSPVSRGAFGYTF.

Concerning this clone itself: At one of its ends the junction is not consistent with the germline gene, which may arise from a read error. This CDR3 is CASSIPGSSYEQYF. The CDR3 DNA reads as TGTGCCAGTAGTATCCCAGGGAGCTCCTACGAGCAGTATTTC. The V call is TRBV19, the J call TRBJ2-7; either TRBD1 or TRBD2 may fit D (5 bases each). Germline assignment: CDR1 LNHDA and CDR2 SQIVND (reference sequence). CDR3 length: 14 amino acids.

This chain connects TRBV11-3 to TRBJ2-1; D not resolved. Germline V gene lookup returns CDR1 SGHNT and CDR2 YENEEA. The CDR3 spans 15 residues. With 5 bases removed from V and 9 bases from J, the gap between germline ends came to 20 bases. CDR3 DNA: TGTGCCAGCAGCCCCCCCGTGTCGGCCAGTGGTGAGCAGTTCTTC. Translation gives CASSPPVSASGEQFF.

The CDR3 reads CASSELAGQGELFF. The CDR3 region has the DNA TGTGCCAGCAGTGAATTAGCGGGACAGGGCGAACTGTTTTTT. The gene calls are TRBV25-1 and TRBJ1-4; 9 bases line up with TRBD1. This CDR3 is built from 14 residues. The V segment lost 1 base and the J segment 12 bases; nucleotides outside the gene matches: 6. Germline V gene sequence: CDR1 MGHDK, CDR2 SYGVNS.

In this sample, this clone turned up a few times. The chain combines TRBV14 with TRBJ1-1, with a weak D call TRBD1 (6 bases). The ends were cut back, 3 bases at V and 0 bases at J, with 8 bases in the middle. The CDR3 is 14 amino acids. Germline V gene sequence: CDR1 SGHDN, CDR2 FVKESK. CDR3 coding DNA: TGTGCCAGCAGCCACCAGGGGCTGAACACTGAAGCTTTCTTT. It yields the protein CASSHQGLNTEAFF.

This chain joins TRBV28 and TRBJ1-1, with D perhaps matching TRBD1 (6 bases). The length of the CDR3 is 14 residues. Deletions cut 5 bases from V and 6 bases from J, with 16 bases between. Per the germline V gene, CDR1 is MDHEN and CDR2 is SYDVKM. In DNA form, the CDR3 reads TGTGCCAGCAGTCTCGACGGGGGGCGGCCTGAAGCTTTCTTT. This codes for CASSLDGGRPEAFF. The full variable domain, its missing parts supplied by reference TRBV28 and TRBJ1-1, is DVKVTQSSRYLVKRTGEKVFLECVQDMDHENMFWYRQDPGLGLRLIYFSYDVKMKEKGDIPEGYSVSREKKERFSLILESASTNQTSMYLCASSLDGGRPEAFFGQGTRLTVV.

The chain recombines TRBV29-1 with TRBJ1-1; D is perhaps TRBD1 (6 bases). CDR3 length: 18 amino acids. Germline CDR1 SQVTM, CDR2 ANQGSEA. Trimming shortened V by 5 bases and J by 2 bases, and 27 bases separated the two germline ends. The CDR3, as DNA: TGCAGCGTTACGGATCCGGGACATCGCTATCTGTCTAACACTGAAGCTTTCTTT. Protein product: CSVTDPGHRYLSNTEAFF.

This CDR3 is CASSTLSGGGSSNQPQHF. DNA of the CDR3: TGTGCCAGCAGCACCCTATCAGGGGGGGGTTCTAGCAATCAGCCCCAGCATTTT. The V call is TRBV6-8, the J call TRBJ1-5; TRBD1 matches 7 bases. Trimming cost V 6 bases and J 0 bases; bases outside gene matches: 14. Germline V gene lookup returns CDR1 MNHGY and CDR2 SAAAGT. The CDR3 has 18 amino acids.

The rearrangement joins TRBV18 to TRBJ2-3; D unclear. This CDR3 has 18 amino acids. Looked up from germline, CDR1 is KGHSH and CDR2 is LQKENI. V lost 3 bases and J 0 bases, leaving 19 bases between the germline ends. CDR3 nucleotide sequence: TGTGCCAGCTCACCTAACGAAAGGCGGCCCCCTAGCACAGATACGCAGTATTTT. It yields the protein CASSPNERRPPSTDTQYF.

This rearrangement joins TRBV30 to TRBJ2-1; tentatively, D is TRBD1 or TRBD2 (6 bases each). Trimming took 0 bases from V and 2 from J, leaving 11 bases between them. The CDR3 is 15 residues long. Per germline, CDR1 GTSNPN and CDR2 SVGIG (reference sequence). Here the CDR3 DNA reads TGTGCCTGGAGTGTATGGGGGGCCCCCTACAATGAGCAGTTCTTC. This encodes CAWSVWGAPYNEQFF.

The chain links TRBV15 to TRBJ2-7, with a weak D call TRBD2 (5 bases). Deletions cut 1 base from V and 2 bases from J, with 15 bases between. CDR1 LNHNV and CDR2 YYDKDF come from the germline V gene (reference sequence). There are 16 residues in the CDR3. The CDR3 reads CATSRVPLALAYEQYF. Written as DNA, the CDR3 is TGTGCCACCAGCAGAGTGCCCCTAGCCTTAGCCTACGAGCAGTACTTC.

The chain uses TRBV5-1 and TRBJ1-6; D is possibly TRBD1 (6 bases). Germline V gene lookup returns CDR1 SGHRS and CDR2 YFSETQ. The CDR3 contains 14 residues. V was shortened by 5 bases and J by 8 bases, with 14 bases between the two germline ends. The CDR3 loop reads CASSIGGGYSPLHF. CDR3 nucleotide sequence: TGCGCCAGCAGTATAGGGGGAGGTTATTCACCCCTCCACTTT.

J is TRBJ1-5 and V is TRBV10-3; D not resolved. Germline-derived CDR1 and CDR2 are ENHRY and SYGVKD. The CDR3 spans 15 residues. Trimming removed 10 bases from V and 1 base from J, with 17 bases in between. DNA for the CDR3: TGTGCCAGCGTGCGTACCTACGGGAGCAATCAGCCCCAGCATTTT. The encoded protein is CASVRTYGSNQPQHF.